Listed below are T cell receptor beta chains from one sample, sequenced in a study of blood T cell repertoires in COVID-19. Profiling relied on immunoSEQ multiplex PCR, and the TCRdb table lists in-frame clones only, not all of them. The sample contains more than 200,000 clones, roughly nine tenths of which appear only once. Sequenced material: PBMCs or T cells enriched from blood (not recorded which). Receptor source: a young woman with acute COVID-19. Both conserved end residues are trimmed from each CDR3. The D gene is left open where the match is weak.

cdr3_length: 15; d_call: TRBD2; v_call: TRBV18; cdr3_aa: ASSPSPLLSGGTKQF
cdr3_length: 10; d_call: .; v_call: TRBV12-3/TRBV12-4; cdr3_aa: ASTFPGSGYT
cdr3_length: 13; d_call: TRBD2; v_call: TRBV5-4; cdr3_aa: ASNPSGGRTDTQY
cdr3_length: 12; d_call: TRBD1; v_call: TRBV5-1; cdr3_aa: ASRYRGRPDTQY
cdr3_length: 12; d_call: TRBD2; v_call: TRBV24-1; cdr3_aa: ATSDPGRGETQY
cdr3_length: 12; d_call: .; v_call: TRBV5-4; cdr3_aa: ASSLQGPFYEQY
cdr3_length: 11; d_call: TRBD1; v_call: TRBV30; cdr3_aa: AFRQGYNTEAF
cdr3_length: 10; d_call: TRBD1; v_call: TRBV13; cdr3_aa: ASSSRTGKAF
cdr3_length: 10; d_call: .; v_call: TRBV9; cdr3_aa: ASSIGRRGYT
cdr3_length: 15; d_call: TRBD1; v_call: TRBV28; cdr3_aa: ASSLVSGQGSAETQY
cdr3_length: 13; d_call: TRBD1; v_call: TRBV6-2/TRBV6-3; cdr3_aa: ASSYRGRGKDGYT
cdr3_length: 13; d_call: TRBD1; v_call: TRBV28; cdr3_aa: ASRPSHRGLAEAF
cdr3_length: 12; d_call: .; v_call: TRBV24-1; cdr3_aa: ATSDFNRNYGYT